The 17 T cell receptor beta chains given below trace back to one sample, sequenced in a study of T cell clonality in common variable immunodeficiency (dated by TCRdb to the mid-2010s). General study outcomes and caveats: CVID TCRbeta sequences reportedly showed fewer deletions and N-nucleotide insertions and lacked highly modified clones with 13 or more V deletions.

Library preparation employed the immunoSEQ multiplex PCR assay. TCRdb stores this immuneACCESS table with in-frame sequences only. Part of the clones is absent; in the studies checked, under half of the shortfall reflects unresolved V genes, and no reason is known for the rest. The sample comprises around 21,000 clones, and every one was counted more than once. The top ten clones comprise around 2.5% of the sample. These receptors have no known antigen. Sequencing input: peripheral blood mononuclear cells. The receptor source for this set is a human donor with common variable immunodeficiency.

With respect to this clone: The DNA ends 3 residues before the CDR3 does, and the rest of the CDR3 is filled in from the germline J gene. V usage is TRBV19 and J usage is TRBJ1-2; D is unclear. The CDR3 length is 14 residues. CDR1 and CDR2 from the germline V gene are LNHDA and SQIVND (reference sequence). This CDR3 is CASKPPGSLSGYTF. CDR3 bases read: TGTGCCAGTAAGCCCCCCGGGTCCCTCTCGGGC.

As regards this clone: The read terminates 3 residues ahead of where the CDR3 ends, so the germline J gene completes it. V is TRBV19 and J is TRBJ2-7, with 8 positions matching TRBD2. The CDR3 contains 15 residues. Germline trimming cut 6 bases from V and 0 bases from J; bases unmatched to any gene: 7. CDR1 is LNHDA and CDR2 is SQIVND in the germline V gene (reference sequence). Incomplete CDR3 DNA: TGTGCCAGTAGCGGTAGCGGGACGGTCTCCTACGAG. It is translated as CASSGSGTVSYE. The full CDR3 protein reads CASSGSGTVSYEQYF.

This clone was counted a few times. The read ends 3 residues before the CDR3 terminus; that terminus is restored from the germline J gene. The rearrangement uses TRBV18 and TRBJ2-3; the match to TRBD2 covers 7 bases. CDR3 length equals 13 residues. Trimming at V came to 6 bases and at J to 4 bases, leaving 4 bases not matched to a gene. Germline V CDR1 and CDR2: KGHSH, LQKENI. The CDR3 bases that were read are TGTGCCAGCTCTTTAGCGGGCTCAGATACG. Translation: CASSLAGSDT. The whole CDR3 sequence is CASSLAGSDTQYF.

In this sample, this clone turned up a few times. The CDR3 extends 3 residues past the end of the read, so its final part is completed from the germline J gene. The rearrangement links TRBV6-2 or TRBV6-3 to TRBJ2-5; D is perhaps TRBD1 (6 bases). Germline values: CDR1 MNHEY, CDR2 SVGEGT. V lost 7 bases and J lost 5, with 8 bases in between. This CDR3 has 11 residues. The covered CDR3 bases are TGTGCCAGCACCCAGGGGGAGACC. Its translation is CASTQGET. The complete CDR3 reads CASTQGETQYF.

As to this clone: The CDR3 end lies 3 residues beyond the end of the read and is filled in from the germline J gene. This chain connects TRBV18 to TRBJ2-2, with D unclear. CDR1 is KGHSH and CDR2 is LQKENI in the germline V gene. V lost 1 base, J lost 2 bases, and 14 bases lay in between. The CDR3 sequence is 17 residues long. The part of the CDR3 DNA that was read is TGTGCCAGCTCACCACGCTCTAGAACCTATAACACCGGGGAG. This translates into CASSPRSRTYNTGE. The whole CDR3 sequence reads CASSPRSRTYNTGELFF.

Regarding this clone: The read stops 3 residues short of the end of the CDR3; the missing end is completed from the germline J gene. The chain carries TRBV19 and TRBJ1-6; TRBD1 matches at 7 bases. V lost 5 bases to trimming and J lost 0 bases; unmatched junction nucleotides: 13. Germline V gene lookup returns CDR1 LNHDA and CDR2 SQIVND (reference sequence). The CDR3 has 19 residues. The CDR3: CASSSWDRQRSSYNSPLHF. CDR3 DNA, as far as it was read: TGTGCCAGTAGTTCGTGGGACAGACAGAGGAGCTCCTATAATTCACCC.

As to this clone: The read gets to within 3 residues of the CDR3 end, and the germline J gene fills in the rest. The V gene is TRBV6-2 or TRBV6-3, the J gene TRBJ2-1; 10 positions match TRBD2. V lost 2 bases, J lost 4 bases, and 8 bases stayed unmatched. The germline V gene has CDR1 MNHEY and CDR2 SVGEGT. The CDR3 has 17 residues. This CDR3 reads CASSYPILAGAYNEQFF. CDR3 DNA (partial): TGTGCCAGCAGTTACCCCATTCTAGCGGGGGCTTACAATGAG.

Remarks on this clone: With the read ending 3 residues before the CDR3 end, the germline J gene is used to fill in that end. The chain recombines TRBV7-2 with TRBJ2-1; D perhaps matches TRBD2 (5 bases). The germline V gene encodes CDR1 SGHTA and CDR2 FQGNSA. This CDR3 has 13 residues. V lost 5 bases, J lost 7 bases, and 12 bases lay in between. CDR3 sequence: CASSPRVSNEQFF. CDR3 DNA (partial): TGTGCCAGCAGCCCGCGGGTTTCAAATGAG.

This clone occurred a few times. Coverage ceases 3 residues before the CDR3 finishes, and the germline J gene fills in the end. The chain is built from TRBV18 and TRBJ2-1; D remains unclear. The CDR3 consists of 13 residues. The germline V and J ends were trimmed by 4 bases and 1 base, with 5 bases remaining between them. Germline CDR1 and CDR2: KGHSH and LQKENI. Here the CDR3 reads CASSLISYNEQFF. The covered CDR3 bases are TGTGCCAGCTCACTTATTTCCTACAATGAG.

There are a few counts of this clone. The read halts 3 residues ahead of the CDR3 end, with the missing end drawn from the germline J gene. The V call is TRBV5-1, the J call TRBJ2-5; D possibly corresponds to TRBD2 (6 bases). Germline V gives CDR1 SGHRS, CDR2 YFSETQ. The CDR3 extends over 16 amino acids. V was trimmed by 2 bases and J by 5 bases, leaving 19 bases between them. CDR3 DNA, as far as it was read: TGCGCCAGCAGCTTCGGGCCCGGGGGACCAGGGGAGACC. Protein sequence: CASSFGPGGPGET. The whole CDR3 protein is CASSFGPGGPGETQYF.

This clone has just a few counts. The DNA ends 3 residues before the CDR3 does, and the rest of the CDR3 is filled in from the germline J gene. This chain connects TRBV7-2 to TRBJ2-3, with 10 bases fitting TRBD2. Losses at the gene ends were 6 bases for V and 6 bases for J; bases not matched to a gene: 9. CDR1 is SGHTA, CDR2 FQGNSA, per germline. The CDR3 is 15 amino acids. The sequenced part of the CDR3 DNA is TGTGCCAGCAGGCCGCGGACTAGCGGATACGATACG. It encodes CASRPRTSGYDT. The whole CDR3 reads CASRPRTSGYDTQYF.

This clone was seen a handful of times. Read sequence stops 3 residues before the CDR3 end, and the germline J gene provides the missing end. This chain joins TRBV19 and TRBJ2-7; tentatively, D is TRBD1 (5 bases). In germline, CDR1 is LNHDA, CDR2 SQIVND (reference sequence). The CDR3 spans 15 residues. Trimming pared 5 bases from V and 4 bases from J, leaving 18 bases between. The sequenced CDR3 bases are TGTGCCAGTAGTGAAACAGGAAGCACGACGTACGAG. As protein: CASSETGSTTYE. The whole CDR3 protein is CASSETGSTTYEQYF.

A note on this clone: The CDR3 end is not reached by the read, which stops 3 residues before it; the germline J gene fills it in. The chain recombines TRBV7-9 with TRBJ2-5; D is ambiguous. CDR1 and CDR2 (germline): SEHNR, FQNEAQ (reference sequence). This CDR3 has 13 amino acids. V gave up 4 bases and J gave up 3 bases, with 9 bases separating them. CDR3 DNA, as far as it was read: TGTGCCAGCAGCTACGGTCCGGAAGAGACC. This sequence encodes CASSYGPEET. The full CDR3 protein reads CASSYGPEETQYF. Looking up the rest from reference TRBV7-9 and TRBJ2-5 gives the full variable domain: DTGVSQNPRHKITKRGQNVTFRCDPISEHNRLYWYRQTLGQGPEFLTYFQNEAQLEKSRLLSDRFSAERPKGSFSTLEIQRTEQGDSAMYLCASSYGPEETQYFGPGTRLLVL.

Concerning this clone: The sequenced fragment ends 3 residues before the CDR3 boundary, so the rest is inferred from the germline J gene. The chain couples TRBV19 to TRBJ2-3; maybe TRBD2 (5 bases). The germline V gene encodes CDR1 LNHDA and CDR2 SQIVND (reference sequence). This CDR3 comprises 13 residues. The V end was cut by 4 bases, the J end by 5 bases, with 10 bases between. The chain's CDR3 is CASSSSEVDTQYF. The covered CDR3 bases are TGTGCCAGTAGTAGTAGCGAGGTAGATACG.

As for this clone: The read falls 3 residues short of the CDR3 end, and the missing part is taken from the germline J gene. The chain carries TRBV6-2 or TRBV6-3 and TRBJ2-5, with D possibly being TRBD1 (6 bases). V gave up 1 base and J gave up 1 base, with 10 bases separating them. CDR1 MNHEY and CDR2 SVGEGT come from the germline V gene. This CDR3 has 15 amino acids. The sequenced CDR3 bases are TGTGCCAGCAGTTACTGGGGCAGGGGCCAAGAGACC. Its protein is CASSYWGRGQET. The full CDR3 sequence reads CASSYWGRGQETQYF.

This clone was counted a few times. The CDR3 end is not reached by the read, which stops 3 residues before it; the germline J gene fills it in. The rearrangement joins TRBV19 to TRBJ2-1, with D perhaps TRBD1 (5 bases). Germline V gives CDR1 LNHDA, CDR2 SQIVND (reference sequence). Trimming removed 8 bases at V and 4 bases at J, with 15 bases between. This CDR3 is built from 14 residues. CDR3 DNA, as far as it was read: TGTGCCAGTCATCTAGGGGCTCCATACAATGAG. This encodes CASHLGAPYNE. In full, the CDR3 is CASHLGAPYNEQFF.

This clone was recorded a few times. The read gets to within 3 residues of the CDR3 end, and the germline J gene fills in the rest. The chain recombines TRBV7-2 with TRBJ2-1; TRBD2 matches 12 bases. The ends lost 4 bases at V and 4 bases at J; junction bases unmatched: 2. The CDR3 extends over 15 amino acids. CDR1 and CDR2 from the germline V gene are SGHTA and FQGNSA. The sequenced part of the CDR3 DNA is TGTGCCAGCAGCTCACTAGCGGGGGGTTACAATGAG. It is translated as CASSSLAGGYNE. The entire CDR3 is CASSSLAGGYNEQFF.